Listed below are T cell receptor beta chains from one sample, sequenced in a study of blood T cell repertoires in COVID-19. TCRdb's table, derived via immunoSEQ multiplex PCR, lists solely in-frame clones and lacks some. The sample has approximately 250,000 clones; around 88% are singletons. The sample was PBMCs or T cells enriched from blood (not recorded which). These receptors were obtained from a woman younger than 45 who had recovered from COVID-19. The CDR3 runs from the conserved cysteine through the conserved F or W.

>TRBV28|TRBJ1-3
CASSFLIESRIRNTIYF
>TRBV5-8|TRBJ1-1
CASSLHGARGREKAFF
>TRBV7-9|TRBJ1-1
CASSPNLGGTEAFF
>TRBV10-1|TRBJ1-1
CASKGQGITEAFF
>TRBV7-2|TRBJ1-6
CASRPNTGVESPLHF
>TRBV4-1|TRBJ1-2
CASSQQPRGDYGYTF
>TRBV13|TRBJ2-7
CASSLGGGTAEVGYEQYF
>TRBV12-3/TRBV12-4|TRBJ1-5
CASQGGLGQPQHF
>TRBV6-5|TRBJ2-7
CASSYNPGGPLEQYF
>TRBV13|TRBJ2-5
CASSRRRESQETQYF
>TRBV11-2|TRBJ2-7
CASSLFRDRGFHEQYF
>TRBV5-1|TRBJ2-7
CASSSTGTGYYEQYF
>TRBV30|TRBJ1-4
CAWREPGGDEKLFF
>TRBV7-9|TRBJ2-1
CASSLAAAGPSSSYNEQFF
>TRBV18|TRBJ2-1
CASSLASGSNSYNEQFF
>TRBV7-9|TRBJ2-3
CASSLEAVTDTQYF
>TRBV6-7|TRBJ2-7
CASSYPGASGYEQYF
>TRBV28|TRBJ1-2
CASSDSYYGYTF
>TRBV4-3|TRBJ1-5
CASSQDIQGTQPQHF
>TRBV6-6|TRBJ1-2
CASRRGLILYNYGYTF
>TRBV29-1|TRBJ2-7
CSVGVVLRGLYEQYF
>TRBV5-1|TRBJ2-2
CASSLLRGSAGVSGELFF
>TRBV4-2|TRBJ1-1
CASSQDRYDRNTEAFF
>TRBV19|TRBJ2-1
CASRTLAGYSNEQFF
>TRBV28|TRBJ1-3
CAHRRGPGNTIYF
>TRBV28|TRBJ1-2
CASSLTGVNYGYTF